The 9 T cell receptor beta chains below come from one sample, sequenced in a study of control samples from healthy donors and cancer patients. Data came from immunoSEQ multiplex PCR; TCRdb stores just in-frame clones and leaves some out. The table includes under 450,000 clones, around 90% detected once. The sample was PBMCs. The receptors stem from a man aged 40-49 years with head and neck cancer.

The rearrangement joins TRBV5-1 to TRBJ2-7; tentatively, D is TRBD1 (5 bases). V was clipped by 5 bases and J by 3 bases, with 9 bases between them. The germline V gene encodes CDR1 SGHRS and CDR2 YFSETQ. The CDR3 length is 12 residues. In DNA form, the CDR3 reads TGCGCCAGCAGAGAGACAGTCTACGAGCAGTACTTC. The encoded protein is CASRETVYEQYF.

The chain joins TRBV3-1 (or the pseudogene TRBV3-2) to TRBJ2-7, with TRBD1 as a possible D gene (6 bases). Trimming pared 3 bases from V and 7 bases from J, leaving 16 bases between. The germline gives CDR1 LGHDT, CDR2 YNNKEL (reference sequence). The CDR3 spans 14 residues. The CDR3 coding sequence is TGTGCCAGCAGCCACCTCGGTTTACAGGGTGAGCAGTACTTC. Protein: CASSHLGLQGEQYF.

This clone was observed once. The V call is TRBV28, the J call TRBJ1-6; weak D call: TRBD1 (5 bases). V was shortened by 6 bases and J by 14 bases, with 17 bases between the two germline ends. The germline gives CDR1 MDHEN, CDR2 SYDVKM. The CDR3 has 13 residues. The CDR3 spells CASSLGVGGSLHF. The CDR3, as DNA: TGTGCCAGCAGCCTTGGGGTCGGGGGGTCCCTCCACTTT.

V is TRBV5-5 and J is TRBJ1-6; D gene uncertain. The germline gives CDR1 SGHKS, CDR2 YYEKEE (reference sequence). CDR3 length: 12 residues. V lost 0 bases to trimming and J lost 7 bases, with 2 bases between them. In nucleotides, the CDR3 is TGTGCCAGCAGCTTGGCCAATTCACCCCTCCACTTT. The encoded protein is CASSLANSPLHF.

For this clone: Other DNA sequences in this specimen translate into the identical CDR3. The genes are TRBV19 and TRBJ2-7; tentative D call: TRBD2 (6 bases). The germline gives CDR1 LNHDA, CDR2 SQIVND (reference sequence). V was shortened by 5 bases and J by 4 bases, with 9 bases between the two germline ends. The length of the CDR3 is 12 residues. In DNA form, the CDR3 reads TGTGCCAGTAGTTCCGGGGGATACGAGCAGTACTTC. This encodes CASSSGGYEQYF.

This chain uses TRBV28 with TRBJ1-5; the D is unclear. CDR3 size: 15 residues. CDR1 is MDHEN and CDR2 is SYDVKM in the germline V gene. Between the trimmed V and J ends, which lost 5 bases and 2 bases, there was a span of 13 bases. CDR3 amino acids: CASSPIGSGNQPQHF. The CDR3 coding sequence is TGTGCCAGCAGTCCGATCGGGAGCGGCAATCAGCCCCAGCATTTT.

The chain employs TRBV28 and TRBJ1-6; the D is unclear. The CDR3 sequence is 12 residues long. The germline V gene encodes CDR1 MDHEN and CDR2 SYDVKM. The V end lost 3 bases, the J end lost 10 bases, and 7 bases lay between the germline ends. CDR3 in amino acids: CASSLRASPLHF. As DNA, the CDR3 is TGTGCCAGCAGTTTGAGGGCGTCACCCCTCCACTTT.

The V gene is TRBV19, the J gene TRBJ2-5; 10 nucleotides line up with TRBD2. Germline CDR1 is LNHDA and CDR2 is SQIVND (reference sequence). V was clipped by 4 bases and J by 7 bases; unmatched bases: 9. This CDR3 spans 15 amino acids. DNA of the CDR3: TGTGCCAGTAGTACTCAAGCGGGAGGGGACGGGACCCAGTACTTC. This gives the protein CASSTQAGGDGTQYF.

V usage is TRBV5-4 and J usage is TRBJ1-4, with D tentatively TRBD1 (6 bases). The V end was cut by 1 base, the J end by 6 bases, with 10 bases between. Per germline, CDR1 SGHNT and CDR2 YYREEE (reference sequence). The CDR3 covers 14 residues. The CDR3 region has the DNA TGTGCCAGCAGCTTGCGGGCAGGGGATGAAAAACTGTTTTTT. Protein product: CASSLRAGDEKLFF.